This T cell receptor (beta chain) was recovered during a study of T-cell reconstitution after alpha-beta-depleted transplantation in children (TCRdb year 2016). For the study in its entirety: T-cell immune reconstitution after TCRalphabeta/CD19-depleted allogeneic hematopoietic cell transplantation in children was quantitatively tracked in the study by means of TCR repertoire profiling. What the authors observed across the whole study: In some patients, high TCRbeta diversity at day 60 was attributed to recipient T cells and intrathymic progenitors that had survived conditioning. Apparently early alphabetaT-cell count recovery about two months after transplant reportedly relied on only several hundred rapidly expanded clones derived from non-depleted graft cells. The frequencies of hyperexpanded clones fell over the following months, and after one year, T-cell counts and TCRbeta diversity were mostly attributed to newly produced T cells.

This clonotype has at least ten counts. What this receptor recognizes is not known. No much larger clone is present one base from it, and per-base qualities are unavailable. At the junction V is shortened by 0 bases and J by 4 bases, with 11 bases in between. The CDR3 goes from the cysteine to the phenylalanine over 15 residues. Only CDR3 DNA is held: 45 bases, read in frame from base 1. From the germline V gene, CDR1 is SGHDT and CDR2 is YYEEEE. Libraries were constructed by PCR. The run used an Illumina HiSeq 2500. TCR library preparation used molecular barcoding, with unique molecular identifiers applied to normalize quantification of the TCRbeta repertoire. TCRdb redid the processing of the public reads, applying fastp at Q25 and MiXCR, and retained in-frame beta chains. Rows matching on CDR3 protein sequence are summarized as one entry with the most common DNA and genes. Here the sample has about 6,500 distinct CDR3 sequences; about 10% occur a single time. Of the sample, about 22% falls within the top ten clones.

The sample's treatment or condition label, in plain terms: allogeneic hematopoietic cell transplantation with graft depleted of TCRalphabeta T cells and CD19 B cells. The transplant recipients were children given TCRalphabeta/CD19-depleted allogeneic hematopoietic cell grafts. The source is a child younger than two who had a stem cell transplant for acute myeloid leukemia, so the T cells may come from the graft donor. Sequenced here: PBMCs, mostly from graft donor cells, sampled 180 days after TCRalphabeta/CD19-depleted stem cell transplant. This sequence uses TRBV5-6 and TRBJ1-3; the D gene lacks a confident call. Read as DNA, the sequence is TGTGCCAGCAGCTTGGGGTCAGGAGGAGGAAACACCATATATTTT. It specifies CASSLGSGGGNTIYF. Beyond the CDR3, the reference TRBV5-6 and TRBJ1-3 genes provide the residues; the full variable domain reads: DAGVTQSPTHLIKTRGQQVTLRCSPKSGHDTVSWYQQALGQGPQFIFQYYEEEERQRGNFPDRFSGHQFPNYSSELNVNALLLGDSALYLCASSLGSGGGNTIYFGEGSWLTVV.